This TCR beta chain derives from a study of cytomegalovirus exposure and HLA in healthy donors. The CDR3 covers 14 residues. Per the germline V gene, CDR1 is SGHNT and CDR2 is YYREEE (reference sequence). Trimming took 2 bases from V and 5 from J; bases not matched to a gene: 6. This clone was counted only a few times. PCR amplification relied on 60 Vbeta primers (plus 13 Jbeta primers). Libraries were prepared by immunoSEQ multiplex PCR; TCRdb keeps only in-frame clonotypes and omits some of them. The sample comprises about 120,000 clones, approximately 78% of which are singletons, and about 8.2% rests with the top ten.

The chain uses TRBV5-4 and TRBJ1-2; 7 positions agree with TRBD1. The material sequenced was PBMCs. The origin of this receptor is a woman between 35 and 50 years old in good health and CMV-seropositive. The DNA for the CDR3 is TGTGCCAGCAGCTTACCGGGACAGAGTTATGGCTACACCTTC. Translated: CASSLPGQSYGYTF.